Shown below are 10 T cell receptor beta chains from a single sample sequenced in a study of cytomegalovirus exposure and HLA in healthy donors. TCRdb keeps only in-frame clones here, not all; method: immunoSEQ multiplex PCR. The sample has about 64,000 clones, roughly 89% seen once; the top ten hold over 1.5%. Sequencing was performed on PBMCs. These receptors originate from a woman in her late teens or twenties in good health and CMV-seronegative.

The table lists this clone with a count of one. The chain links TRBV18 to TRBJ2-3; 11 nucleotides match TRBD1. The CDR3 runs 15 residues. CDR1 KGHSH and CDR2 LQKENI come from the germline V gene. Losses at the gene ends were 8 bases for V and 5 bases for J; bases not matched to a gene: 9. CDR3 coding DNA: TGTGCCAGCACTGGACAGGGGGCGTTTGGAGATACGCAGTATTTT. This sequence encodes CASTGQGAFGDTQYF.

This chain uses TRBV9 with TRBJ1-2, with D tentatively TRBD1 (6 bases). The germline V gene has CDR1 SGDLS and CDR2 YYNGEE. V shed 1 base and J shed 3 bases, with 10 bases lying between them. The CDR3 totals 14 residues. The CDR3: CASSVTAGDYGYTF. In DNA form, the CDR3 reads TGTGCCAGCAGCGTAACCGCAGGGGACTATGGCTACACCTTC.

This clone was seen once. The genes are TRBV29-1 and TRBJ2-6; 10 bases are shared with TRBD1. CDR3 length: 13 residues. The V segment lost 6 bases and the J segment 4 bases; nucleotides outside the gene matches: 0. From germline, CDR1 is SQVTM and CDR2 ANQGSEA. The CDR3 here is CSVGQGGANVLTF. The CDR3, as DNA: TGCAGCGTGGGACAGGGGGGGGCCAACGTCCTGACTTTC.

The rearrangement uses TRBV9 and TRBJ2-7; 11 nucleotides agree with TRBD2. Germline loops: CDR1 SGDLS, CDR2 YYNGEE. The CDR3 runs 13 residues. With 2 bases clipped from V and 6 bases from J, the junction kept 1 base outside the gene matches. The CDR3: CASSVGTSGEQYF. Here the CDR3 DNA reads TGTGCCAGCAGCGTGGGGACTAGCGGCGAGCAGTACTTC.

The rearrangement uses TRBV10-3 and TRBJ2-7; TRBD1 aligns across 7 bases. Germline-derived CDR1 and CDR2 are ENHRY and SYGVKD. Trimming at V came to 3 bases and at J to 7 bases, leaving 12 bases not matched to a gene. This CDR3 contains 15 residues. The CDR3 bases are TGTGCCATCAGTGACTACGGTAGGGGGCCTGAAGAGCAGTACTTC. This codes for CAISDYGRGPEEQYF.

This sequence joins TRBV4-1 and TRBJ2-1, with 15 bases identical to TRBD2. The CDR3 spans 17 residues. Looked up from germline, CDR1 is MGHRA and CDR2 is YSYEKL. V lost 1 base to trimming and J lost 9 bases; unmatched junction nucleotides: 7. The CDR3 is CASSQANMGLAGGEQFF. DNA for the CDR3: TGCGCCAGCAGCCAAGCCAATATGGGACTAGCGGGGGGTGAGCAGTTCTTC.

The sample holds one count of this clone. The CDR3 is CASSPRRGRGSSYEQYF. DNA of the CDR3: TGTGCCAGCAGCCCTCGACGGGGGAGAGGTAGCTCCTACGAGCAGTACTTC. The J gene is TRBJ2-7, the V gene TRBV5-6; D might be TRBD2 (6 bases). The CDR3 has 17 residues. Trimming stripped 4 bases from V and 0 bases from J, with 20 bases between. Germline assignment: CDR1 SGHDT and CDR2 YYEEEE.

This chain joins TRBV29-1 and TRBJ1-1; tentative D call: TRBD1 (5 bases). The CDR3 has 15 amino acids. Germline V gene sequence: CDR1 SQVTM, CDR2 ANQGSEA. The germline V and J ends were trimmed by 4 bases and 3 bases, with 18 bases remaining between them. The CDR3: CSVGPPEGGDTEAFF. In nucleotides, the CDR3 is TGCAGCGTTGGTCCTCCGGAGGGAGGGGACACTGAAGCTTTCTTT.

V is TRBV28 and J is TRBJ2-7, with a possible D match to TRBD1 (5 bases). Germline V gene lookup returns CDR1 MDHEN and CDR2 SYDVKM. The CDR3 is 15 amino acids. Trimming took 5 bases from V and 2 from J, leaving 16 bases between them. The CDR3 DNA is TGTGCCAGCAGTACGAATGAGGCAGGGCCCTACGAGCAGTACTTC. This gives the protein CASSTNEAGPYEQYF.

CDR3 nucleotides: TGCAGTGCTAGAAGGGGAAGTGAAGCTTTCTTT. The encoded protein is CSARRGSEAFF. The V call is TRBV20-1, the J call TRBJ1-1; perhaps TRBD1 as D (5 bases). V lost 2 bases and J 7 bases, leaving 8 bases between the germline ends. The germline V gene has CDR1 DFQATT and CDR2 SNEGSKA (reference sequence). CDR3 length equals 11 residues.